Shown below are 15 T cell receptor beta chains from a single sample sequenced in a study of cytomegalovirus exposure and HLA in healthy donors. Primers included in the PCR were 60 Vbeta and 13 Jbeta primers. Produced via immunoSEQ multiplex PCR; TCRdb's table is partial and in-frame only. Among roughly 97,000 clones, roughly 9.4% were seen once, and the ten largest hold just over 5%. The sequenced sample consisted of PBMCs. The receptors shown here come from a man in his forties or fifties in good health and CMV-seropositive.

This clone showed up just a few times. The genes are TRBV2 and TRBJ2-5; 7 bases agree with TRBD1. From germline, CDR1 is SNHLY and CDR2 FYNNEI. This CDR3 is 15 amino acids long. Trimming cost V 7 bases and J 2 bases; bases outside gene matches: 10. The DNA of the CDR3 is TGTGCCAGCAATCTCCGGGACAGTCTTCAAGAGACCCAGTACTTC. This translates into CASNLRDSLQETQYF.

This clone was counted between two and nine times. J is TRBJ1-5 and V is TRBV7-2; 10 nucleotides agree with TRBD1. The CDR3 length is 13 residues. In germline, CDR1 is SGHTA, CDR2 FQGNSA. V lost 5 bases and J lost 8; bases outside the gene matches: 3. The CDR3: CASSRDRGEPQHF. CDR3 in DNA: TGTGCCAGCAGCAGGGACAGGGGTGAGCCCCAGCATTTT.

This clone showed up just a few times. This sequence joins TRBV4-1 and TRBJ1-2; 8 bases map to TRBD1. The CDR3 runs 17 residues. V was clipped by 6 bases and J by 3 bases; unmatched bases: 15. Germline CDR1 reads MGHRA; CDR2 reads YSYEKL. CDR3 in amino acids: CASSYEKMTGVDYGYTF. The CDR3 DNA reads TGCGCCAGCAGTTACGAAAAGATGACAGGGGTAGACTATGGCTACACCTTC.

This clone occurred a few times. The chain has TRBV6-6 and TRBJ2-2; TRBD2 is a possible D gene (6 bases). The germline V gene encodes CDR1 MNHNY and CDR2 SVGAGI (reference sequence). This CDR3 region has 14 residues. Trimming left V 6 bases short and J 4 bases short, with 12 bases between. The DNA for the CDR3 is TGTGCCAGCAGAGGGCGGGAAATCACCGGGGAGCTGTTTTTT. This gives the protein CASRGREITGELFF.

The rearrangement links TRBV5-4 to TRBJ2-1, with D possibly being TRBD2 (5 bases). CDR3 size: 15 residues. Per germline, CDR1 SGHNT and CDR2 YYREEE (reference sequence). V lost 2 bases and J lost 6, with 15 bases in between. The CDR3 nucleotides read TGTGCCAGCAGCTTTTCAAGCGGAGGTGGCAATGAGCAGTTCTTC. It is translated as CASSFSSGGGNEQFF.

This chain links TRBV27 with TRBJ2-1, with a tentative D call TRBD2 (6 bases). The CDR3 loop spans 17 amino acids. The germline CDR1 and CDR2 sequences are MNHEY and SMNVEV (reference sequence). Trimming shortened V by 7 bases and J by 3 bases, and 22 bases separated the two germline ends. CDR3 amino acids: CASIKLVGGARYNEQFF. In DNA form, the CDR3 reads TGTGCCAGCATCAAATTGGTGGGGGGAGCCCGCTACAATGAGCAGTTCTTC.

The chain has TRBV7-9 and TRBJ1-1; 10 positions agree with TRBD1. V lost 2 bases and J lost 5; bases outside the gene matches: 8. Germline V lookup: CDR1 SEHNR, CDR2 FQNEAQ (reference sequence). The CDR3 extends over 16 amino acids. DNA of the CDR3: TGTGCCAGCAGCTTATGGGCCGGGACAGGGGAGACTGAAGCTTTCTTT. Its protein is CASSLWAGTGETEAFF.

This clone has only a few counts. The genes are TRBV6-6 and TRBJ2-3; 8 nucleotides match TRBD2. CDR3 length: 16 residues. CDR1 is MNHNY, CDR2 SVGAGI, per germline (reference sequence). J gave up 6 bases and V 6 bases, and 14 bases lay outside the gene matches. DNA for the CDR3: TGTGCCAGCAGGCATACTAGCGGACTTAGCGGGGATACGCAGTATTTT. Translated, it gives CASRHTSGLSGDTQYF.

This clone was detected only a few times. V and J are TRBV6-5 and TRBJ1-2, with TRBD1 matching over 10 bases. Trimming at V came to 0 bases and at J to 8 bases, leaving 3 bases not matched to a gene. The CDR3 is made up of 14 amino acids. From germline, CDR1 is MNHEY and CDR2 SVGAGI. The CDR3 reads CASSYSGTGEGYTF. The CDR3 bases are TGTGCCAGCAGTTACTCCGGGACAGGGGAAGGCTACACCTTC.

This clone was observed a handful of times. This rearrangement joins TRBV5-1 to TRBJ1-1; 8 bases are a match to TRBD1. CDR3 size: 16 residues. Germline CDR1 SGHRS, CDR2 YFSETQ. The ends lost 0 bases at V and 5 bases at J; junction bases unmatched: 9. CDR3: CASSLEPSGGGTEAFF. For the CDR3, the DNA is TGCGCCAGCAGCTTGGAGCCTTCAGGGGGCGGTACTGAAGCTTTCTTT.

The chain has TRBV15 and TRBJ2-5; 10 bases are a match to TRBD1. The V and J ends lost 2 bases and 3 bases, in that order; junction bases with no gene match: 6. CDR3 size: 16 residues. Germline assignment: CDR1 LNHNV and CDR2 YYDKDF (reference sequence). CDR3 in amino acids: CATSRLDRGRKETQYF. Written as DNA, the CDR3 is TGTGCCACCAGCAGACTAGACAGGGGGCGAAAAGAGACCCAGTACTTC.

This clone has a handful of counts. This sequence joins TRBV28 and TRBJ2-4; 8 bases are a match to TRBD1. The CDR3 covers 15 residues. CDR1 MDHEN and CDR2 SYDVKM come from the germline V gene. Trimming took 6 bases from V and 1 from J; bases not matched to a gene: 5. This chain's CDR3 is CASSWTGRAKNIQYF. In DNA, the CDR3 is TGTGCCAGCAGCTGGACAGGGCGGGCCAAAAACATTCAGTACTTC.

Turning to this clone: Other nucleotide sequences from this sample produce the same CDR3. V gene TRBV7-2 combines with J gene TRBJ2-3; 8 positions match TRBD1. V gave up 3 bases and J gave up 1 base; unmatched junction bases: 3. The length of the CDR3 is 15 residues. Germline assignment: CDR1 SGHTA and CDR2 FQGNSA. CDR3 sequence (DNA): TGTGCCAGCAGCTTGGACAGGGCAGGCACAGATACGCAGTATTTT. It specifies CASSLDRAGTDTQYF.

CDR3: CASSLWPTYTEAFF. The DNA for the CDR3 is TGTGCCAGCAGCTTATGGCCGACTTACACTGAAGCTTTCTTT. This rearrangement joins TRBV7-9 to TRBJ1-1; D unresolved. V was shortened by 2 bases and J by 3 bases, with 10 bases between the two germline ends. This CDR3 has 14 amino acids. Per germline, CDR1 SEHNR and CDR2 FQNEAQ (reference sequence). The variable domain in full, completed from reference TRBV7-9 and TRBJ1-1, reads DTGVSQNPRHKITKRGQNVTFRCDPISEHNRLYWYRQTLGQGPEFLTYFQNEAQLEKSRLLSDRFSAERPKGSFSTLEIQRTEQGDSAMYLCASSLWPTYTEAFFGQGTRLTVV.

This chain uses TRBV21-1 with TRBJ2-5; whether TRBD2, the table's D call, matches the DNA was not checked. TRBV21-1 is recorded as a pseudogene. The CDR3 covers 12 residues. The CDR3 region has the DNA TGTGCCATCCCTAGCGGGAGGGAGACCCAGTACTTC. This translates into CAIPSGRETQYF.